This T cell receptor beta chain was captured by sequencing in a study of T cell responses to AZD1222 COVID-19 vaccine. Study results and caveats: Spike-specific TCR breadth and depth both grew after two AZD1222 doses.

Assay used: immunoSEQ multiplex PCR; TCRdb lists only in-frame clones, some missing. Of 90,000 or so clones in the sample, around 86% were seen once. With respect to this clone: Its matching antigen is unknown.

Here the sequenced sample was peripheral blood, taken on day 0 of AZD1222 vaccination. The TCR was taken from an adult in good health.

The CDR3 protein is CASSLGGWITGNTIYF. CDR3 nucleotide sequence: TGTGCCAGCAGCTTAGGGGGTTGGATAACTGGAAACACCATATATTTT. The chain links TRBV7-8 to TRBJ1-3; unclear D gene. The CDR3 spans 16 residues. The germline V gene encodes CDR1 SGHVS and CDR2 FQNEAQ. The V gene lost 1 base and the J gene lost 2 bases, with 12 bases spanning the gap.